Listed below are T cell receptor beta chains from one sample, sequenced in a study of blood T cells in healthy people across ages. Via MiXCR, TCRdb re-called the 5' RACE reads, giving one row per CDR3 protein. The sample shows over a million distinct CDR3 sequences, roughly 45% of them seen only once. Sequenced sample: blood. The source of these receptors is a woman aged 55-75 years in good health. The CDR3 runs from the conserved cysteine through the conserved F or W. Each record gives: D gene, V gene, clone size, J gene, CDR3 protein, CDR3 DNA. The D gene is left open where the match is weak. Part of the rows lack a size; the others show once, few, many or a class for expanded clones.

TRBD2	TRBV9	.	TRBJ2-7	CASSASTSGPYEQYF	TGTGCCAGCAGCGCAAGCACTAGCGGCCCCTACGAGCAGTACTTC
TRBD2	TRBV20-1	few	TRBJ2-7	CSATGTSQVVLYEQYF	TGCAGTGCAACCGGGACTAGCCAGGTGGTCCTCTACGAGCAGTACTTC
TRBD1	TRBV5-1	.	TRBJ2-7	CASSLRDRASEQYF	TGCGCCAGCAGCTTGCGCGACAGGGCGTCCGAGCAGTACTTC
.	TRBV9	.	TRBJ2-1	CASSVEATRVGEQFF	TGTGCCAGCAGCGTAGAGGCTACTCGTGTAGGTGAGCAGTTCTTC
TRBD2	TRBV5-1	.	TRBJ2-1	CASSLYASGRSYNEQFF	TGCGCCAGCAGCTTGTACGCTAGCGGGAGGTCCTACAATGAGCAGTTCTTC
.	TRBV15	.	TRBJ1-1	CATSPERLSRAEAFF	TGTGCCACCAGCCCCGAAAGGCTGTCCAGGGCTGAAGCTTTCTTT
TRBD1	TRBV10-3	.	TRBJ2-5	CAISDTGDGETQYF	TGTGCCATCAGTGATACAGGGGATGGGGAGACCCAGTACTTC
.	TRBV6-5	.	TRBJ2-7	CAKDGRWGDEQYF	TGTGCCAAGGACGGTCGTTGGGGGGACGAGCAGTACTTC
.	TRBV27	.	TRBJ1-5	CASSPLSTGRVQPQHF	TGTGCCAGCAGCCCACTGAGCACAGGGCGCGTTCAGCCCCAGCATTTT
.	TRBV5-1	.	TRBJ2-1	CASSLMLSRHEQFF	TGCGCCAGCAGCTTGATGCTCTCAAGGCATGAGCAGTTCTTC
.	TRBV4-1	few	TRBJ1-5	CASSPSWDQPQHF	TGCGCCAGCAGCCCATCTTGGGACCAGCCCCAGCATTTT
.	TRBV12-3/TRBV12-4	few	TRBJ1-2	CASSLSLEFYGYTF	TGTGCCAGCAGTTTATCCCTGGAGTTTTATGGCTACACCTTC
TRBD1	TRBV20-1	few	TRBJ1-2	CSAREQGAGGYTF	TGCAGTGCTAGAGAGCAGGGGGCTGGTGGCTACACCTTC
.	TRBV20-1	.	TRBJ1-6	CSAFRDSGSPLHF	TGCAGTGCTTTCCGGGACTCTGGTTCACCCCTCCACTTT
.	TRBV9	few	TRBJ2-3	CASSGPRGGGTDTQYF	TGTGCCAGCAGCGGCCCCAGGGGAGGAGGCACAGATACGCAGTATTTT
TRBD1	TRBV10-1	.	TRBJ2-5	CAISESDREPYF	TGCGCCATCAGTGAGTCTGACAGGGAACCGTACTTC
TRBD2	TRBV28	.	TRBJ2-3	CASSYPLSGRGADTQYF	TGTGCCAGCAGTTACCCGTTGAGCGGACGGGGGGCAGATACGCAGTATTTT
.	TRBV29-1	.	TRBJ2-7	CSVMAVGYEQYF	TGCAGCGTAATGGCAGTGGGCTACGAGCAGTACTTC
.	TRBV6-1	once	TRBJ2-7	CASSAALVHEQYF	TGTGCCAGCAGCGCAGCTTTGGTCCACGAGCAGTACTTC
.	TRBV7-2	few	TRBJ2-5	CASSDGVVEYF	TGTGCCAGCAGCGACGGGGTTGTTGAGTACTTC
.	TRBV27	.	TRBJ1-2	CASSLSSGARYTF	TGTGCCAGCAGTTTATCGTCGGGGGCCCGCTACACCTTC
TRBD1	TRBV20-1	.	TRBJ2-5	CSASHRGETQYF	TGCAGTGCCTCACACAGGGGGGAGACCCAGTACTTC
.	TRBV5-1	few	TRBJ2-7	CASMGSSYEQYF	TGCGCCAGCATGGGTAGTTCCTACGAGCAGTACTTC
.	TRBV9	few	TRBJ2-5	CASSVVGQTDNEQYF	TGTGCCAGCAGCGTAGTGGGCCAGACTGACAATGAGCAGTACTTC
.	TRBV6-5	few	TRBJ2-7	CASGDFSYEQYF	TGTGCCAGCGGCGACTTTTCCTACGAGCAGTACTTC
.	TRBV10-3	.	TRBJ2-3	CAISEGNPLLTDTQYF	TGTGCCATCAGTGAAGGGAACCCTCTCCTAACAGATACGCAGTATTTT
.	TRBV7-3	.	TRBJ2-3	CASGSDSVTDTQYF	TGTGCCAGCGGCTCGGACTCCGTCACCGATACGCAGTATTTT
.	TRBV15	.	TRBJ2-1	CATSRLGSNEQFF	TGTGCCACCAGCAGACTGGGAAGCAATGAGCAGTTCTTC
.	TRBV27	.	TRBJ2-4	CASMDWWGIAKNIQYF	TGTGCCAGCATGGACTGGTGGGGGATAGCCAAAAACATTCAGTACTTC
TRBD1	TRBV9	once	TRBJ1-1	CASSVDPTGGEPFF	TGTGCCAGCAGCGTAGACCCAACAGGGGGCGAGCCTTTCTTT
.	TRBV7-3	.	TRBJ2-3	CASSLFPLGRDTQYF	TGTGCCAGCAGCTTATTTCCCCTTGGCCGGGATACGCAGTATTTT
TRBD1	TRBV12-3/TRBV12-4	.	TRBJ1-2	CASSARTGANYGYTF	TGTGCCAGCAGTGCGAGGACAGGGGCTAACTATGGCTACACCTTC
TRBD1	TRBV5-5	few	TRBJ1-5	CASSLWTGGNQPQHF	TGTGCCAGCAGCTTGTGGACAGGGGGCAATCAGCCCCAGCATTTT
.	TRBV12-5	.	TRBJ2-5	CASGLVLETQYF	TGTGCTAGTGGTTTGGTACTGGAGACCCAGTACTTC
.	TRBV7-9	once	TRBJ2-5	CASSSDTSSYNEQYF	TGTGCCAGCAGCTCGGACACGAGCTCCTACAATGAGCAGTACTTC
.	TRBV4-1	few	TRBJ2-7	CASSHRLGSHYEQYF	TGCGCCAGCAGCCACCGACTAGGGTCCCACTACGAGCAGTACTTC
.	TRBV2	.	TRBJ2-5	CASSEAGGGEQYF	TGTGCCAGCAGTGAAGCAGGGGGTGGGGAGCAGTACTTC
TRBD1	TRBV10-3	few	TRBJ1-4	CAISEAGGTGSTNEKLFF	TGTGCCATCAGTGAGGCAGGGGGTACCGGATCAACTAATGAAAAACTGTTTTTT
TRBD2	TRBV10-3	.	TRBJ2-1	CAISRAGTSGSYNEQFF	TGTGCCATCAGCCGAGCCGGGACTAGCGGCTCCTACAATGAGCAGTTCTTC
TRBD2	TRBV5-5	once	TRBJ2-3	CASSLSGSTYTQYF	TGTGCCAGCAGCTTGAGCGGGAGCACATATACGCAGTATTTT
TRBD2	TRBV6-6	few	TRBJ2-3	CASRRGGGRATDTQYF	TGTGCCAGCCGACGGGGCGGCGGGAGGGCCACAGATACGCAGTATTTT
.	TRBV3-1	.	TRBJ2-1	CASSRHADNNEQFF	TGTGCCAGCAGCCGGCACGCGGACAACAATGAGCAGTTCTTC
TRBD1	TRBV12-3/TRBV12-4	.	TRBJ1-4	CASSLVPGQGAGSEKLFF	TGTGCCAGCAGTCTAGTCCCGGGACAGGGGGCGGGAAGTGAAAAACTGTTTTTT
.	TRBV7-8	.	TRBJ2-3	CASSPRAFSTDTQYF	TGTGCCAGCAGCCCACGGGCCTTCAGCACAGATACGCAGTATTTT
.	TRBV14	.	TRBJ1-4	CASSPRRAGNEKLFF	TGTGCCAGCAGCCCACGCCGAGCCGGGAATGAAAAACTGTTTTTT
.	TRBV27	few	TRBJ2-3	CASSLRLAVGTDTQYF	TGTGCCAGCAGTTTAAGGCTAGCTGTCGGCACAGATACGCAGTATTTT
.	TRBV14	few	TRBJ2-7	CASSQSPHEQYF	TGTGCCAGCAGCCAATCTCCCCACGAGCAGTACTTC
.	TRBV10-2	.	TRBJ1-6	CASSDVVPPLHF	TGCGCCAGCAGTGATGTTGTTCCACCCCTCCACTTT
TRBD1	TRBV20-1	few	TRBJ2-5	CSVRSATGRETQYF	TGCAGTGTCCGGAGCGCGACAGGGAGAGAGACCCAGTACTTC
.	TRBV6-1	.	TRBJ2-7	CASSPRGGRTYEQYF	TGTGCCAGCAGTCCCCGGGGCGGCAGGACCTACGAGCAGTACTTC
TRBD2	TRBV20-1	few	TRBJ2-5	CSAPLAGETQYF	TGCAGTGCTCCGCTAGCGGGTGAGACCCAGTACTTC
.	TRBV11-1	.	TRBJ1-5	CASSSGISNQPQHF	TGTGCCAGCAGCTCAGGGATTAGCAATCAGCCCCAGCATTTT
.	TRBV9	few	TRBJ2-6	CASSGGGRSTPGANVLTF	TGTGCCAGCAGCGGCGGAGGTCGTTCTACCCCTGGGGCCAACGTCCTGACTTTC
.	TRBV4-1	.	TRBJ2-3	CASSQVPGGTDTQYF	TGCGCCAGCAGCCAAGTCCCAGGGGGCACAGATACGCAGTATTTT